Below, 28 T cell receptor beta chains from the same sample are listed, as sequenced in a study of blood T cell repertoires in COVID-19. Generated by immunoSEQ multiplex PCR, the TCRdb table keeps only in-frame clones and is missing some. Of some 61,000 clones in the sample, 86% were seen once. The sequenced sample consisted of peripheral blood. These receptors originate from a man aged 25-40 years with acute or convalescent COVID-19.

The chain recombines TRBV27 with TRBJ2-7; a weak D match, TRBD2 (6 bases). Germline V gene lookup returns CDR1 MNHEY and CDR2 SMNVEV (reference sequence). This CDR3 is 13 amino acids long. V gave up 7 bases and J gave up 5 bases, with 15 bases separating them. This CDR3 reads CASISLGGDEQYF. CDR3 DNA: TGTGCCAGCATTTCACTCGGGGGAGACGAGCAGTACTTC.

This clone has only a few counts. The rearrangement joins TRBV18 to TRBJ2-1; tentatively, D is TRBD2 (6 bases). Trimming stripped 1 base from V and 0 bases from J, with 10 bases between. The CDR3 is 16 residues long. Germline CDR1 and CDR2: KGHSH and LQKENI. The CDR3 DNA reads TGTGCCAGCTCACCACACACCGGGAGCTCCTACAATGAGCAGTTCTTC. Translating gives CASSPHTGSSYNEQFF.

The chain uses TRBV27 and TRBJ2-2; TRBD1 agrees at 7 bases. After removal of 8 bases from V and 6 bases from J, the junction contained 12 bases not matched to a gene. Germline CDR1 reads MNHEY; CDR2 reads SMNVEV (reference sequence). This CDR3 is built from 15 residues. The CDR3 loop is CASRAAGGISGELFF. The CDR3 DNA follows: TGTGCCAGCCGAGCGGCAGGGGGTATTTCCGGGGAGCTGTTTTTT.

The chain carries TRBV6-2 or TRBV6-3 and TRBJ1-1; 7 positions agree with TRBD1. The CDR3 length is 14 residues. Per germline, CDR1 MNHEY and CDR2 SVGEGT. Trimming at V came to 6 bases and at J to 5 bases, leaving 9 bases not matched to a gene. Here the CDR3 reads CASRPRQGRTEAFF. CDR3 DNA: TGTGCCAGCAGACCTCGACAGGGAAGAACTGAAGCTTTCTTT.

Only a few counts were recorded for this clone. The V gene is TRBV10-2, the J gene TRBJ1-2, with D unresolved. Between the trimmed V and J ends, which lost 7 bases and 3 bases, there was a span of 9 bases. This CDR3 contains 12 residues. Germline CDR1 WSHSY, CDR2 SAAADI. The CDR3 nucleotides are TGCGCCAGCACAGGCATGGACTATGGCTACACCTTC. It codes for CASTGMDYGYTF.

This clone was detected once. V is TRBV5-6 and J is TRBJ1-5; no definite D call. Germline V lookup: CDR1 SGHDT, CDR2 YYEEEE. Trimming removed 4 bases at V and 0 bases at J, with 14 bases between. CDR3 length equals 16 residues. The CDR3 sequence is CASSESTWYSNQPQHF. In DNA form, the CDR3 reads TGTGCCAGCAGCGAAAGTACATGGTATAGCAATCAGCCCCAGCATTTT.

CDR3 protein: CSVLAGAAYEQYF. CDR3 coding DNA: TGCAGCGTGCTGGCGGGAGCGGCCTACGAGCAGTACTTC. The chain couples TRBV29-1 to TRBJ2-7, with 7 bases fitting TRBD2. This CDR3 comprises 13 residues. J lost 2 bases, V lost 6 bases, and 7 bases had no gene match. Germline-derived CDR1 and CDR2 are SQVTM and ANQGSEA.

This clone was seen only once. The chain recombines TRBV6-5 with TRBJ2-4; 7 bases map to TRBD2. CDR3 size: 15 residues. V trimming: 6 bases; J trimming: 10 bases; junction bases outside the gene matches: 15. From germline, CDR1 is MNHEY and CDR2 SVGAGI. The CDR3 nucleotides are TGTGCCAGCAGCCCCACTATTGCGGGGGTAGGGATTCAGTACTTC. Amino acids: CASSPTIAGVGIQYF.

The gene calls are TRBV5-1 and TRBJ1-4; TRBD1 aligns across 7 bases. CDR3 length: 14 amino acids. V shed 6 bases and J 3 bases; nucleotides not matched to a gene: 5. Germline loops: CDR1 SGHRS, CDR2 YFSETQ. CDR3 protein: CASNPGTANEKLFF. In DNA form, the CDR3 reads TGCGCCAGCAACCCAGGGACAGCTAATGAAAAACTGTTTTTT.

This rearrangement joins TRBV3-1 (or the pseudogene TRBV3-2) to TRBJ2-1; 8 nucleotides align to TRBD2. Per germline, CDR1 LGHDT and CDR2 YNNKEL (reference sequence). This CDR3 comprises 18 residues. V trimming: 10 bases; J trimming: 4 bases; junction bases outside the gene matches: 21. The CDR3 here is CATHPGGGMSSGYNEQFF. For the CDR3, the DNA is TGTGCCACTCACCCGGGAGGGGGTATGTCTAGCGGATACAATGAGCAGTTCTTC.

The CDR3 DNA sequence: TGTGCCAGCAGCCAAGATCAGGGGCTAGCGGGAACCCAAGAGACCCAGTACTTC. Its protein product is CASSQDQGLAGTQETQYF. The rearrangement joins TRBV14 to TRBJ2-5; 9 bases align to TRBD2. Germline loops: CDR1 SGHDN, CDR2 FVKESK. V shed 0 bases and J 1 base; nucleotides not matched to a gene: 9. This CDR3 spans 18 amino acids.

In its sample, this clone was seen once. J is TRBJ2-7 and V is TRBV20-1, with 10 bases identical to TRBD2. After removal of 7 bases from V and 9 bases from J, the junction contained 6 bases not matched to a gene. The CDR3 is 11 residues long. The germline V gene encodes CDR1 DFQATT and CDR2 SNEGSKA (reference sequence). The CDR3 region has the DNA TGCAGTGTTCCGGGACTAGCGTGGCAGTACTTC. It yields the protein CSVPGLAWQYF.

The gene calls are TRBV6-1 and TRBJ2-7; perhaps TRBD1 as D (6 bases). Trimming stripped 2 bases from V and 3 bases from J, with 11 bases between. Germline CDR1 is MNHNS and CDR2 is SASEGT. The CDR3 totals 14 residues. Written as DNA, the CDR3 is TGTGCCAGCAGTGAAAGGCAGGGGAGCTACGAGCAGTACTTC. Amino acids: CASSERQGSYEQYF.

The chain uses TRBV3-1 (or the pseudogene TRBV3-2) and TRBJ1-2, with TRBD1 matching 8 bases. The CDR3 runs to 16 residues. V was clipped by 1 base and J by 3 bases; unmatched bases: 7. Germline V gives CDR1 LGHDT, CDR2 YNNKEL (reference sequence). CDR3 DNA sequence: TGTGCCAGCAGCCAAGGGGGCAGGGGGCGAGACTATGGCTACACCTTC. Amino acids: CASSQGGRGRDYGYTF.

This sequence joins TRBV7-2 and TRBJ2-1; 14 bases match TRBD2. This CDR3 has 16 amino acids. V gave up 6 bases and J gave up 8 bases; unmatched junction bases: 9. The germline V gene encodes CDR1 SGHTA and CDR2 FQGNSA. The CDR3 coding sequence is TGTGCCAGCAGACCACCGGGACTAGCGGGAGTTTATGAGCAGTTCTTC. Residues: CASRPPGLAGVYEQFF.

V and J are TRBV4-3 and TRBJ2-7, with D uncertain. Trimming removed 1 base from V and 3 bases from J, with 10 bases in between. In germline, CDR1 is LGHNA, CDR2 YSLEER. This CDR3 region has 14 residues. The chain's CDR3 is CASSQVWSYYEQYF. The CDR3 region has the DNA TGCGCCAGCAGCCAAGTCTGGTCCTACTACGAGCAGTACTTC.

The chain combines TRBV19 with TRBJ2-7; weak D call: TRBD2 (6 bases). The germline V gene encodes CDR1 LNHDA and CDR2 SQIVND (reference sequence). This CDR3 has 12 amino acids. V lost 8 bases, J lost 2 bases, and 10 bases lay in between. Here the CDR3 DNA reads TGTGCCAGTGGGGGGAGTCCCTACGAGCAGTACTTC. As protein: CASGGSPYEQYF.

J is TRBJ1-5 and V is TRBV24-1; possible D gene TRBD1, 6 bases. Germline CDR1 is KGHDR and CDR2 is SFDVKD. The CDR3 has 18 amino acids. V was shortened by 2 bases and J by 5 bases, with 21 bases between the two germline ends. CDR3 sequence (DNA): TGTGCCACCAGTGATTGGAGGGGGGGGATCGGGCTCGATCAGCCCCAGCATTTT. Translating it yields CATSDWRGGIGLDQPQHF.

The gene calls are TRBV7-9 and TRBJ1-5; D might be TRBD1 (6 bases). The germline V gene has CDR1 SEHNR and CDR2 FQNEAQ (reference sequence). The CDR3 totals 13 residues. The CDR3 spells CARGGLVRQPQHF. CDR3 sequence (DNA): TGTGCGAGGGGGGGCCTTGTTAGGCAGCCCCAGCATTTT. Filled out from reference TRBV7-9 and TRBJ1-5, the complete variable domain reads DTGVSQNPRHKITKRGQNVTFRCDPISEHNRLYWYRQTLGQGPEFLTYFQNEAQLEKSRLLSDRFSAERPKGSFSTLEIQRTEQGDSAMYLCARGGLVRQPQHFGDGTRLSIL.

This clone was picked up one time. The J gene is TRBJ1-5, the V gene TRBV19; maybe TRBD1 (6 bases). Per germline, CDR1 LNHDA and CDR2 SQIVND (reference sequence). CDR3 length equals 16 residues. Trimming stripped 3 bases from V and 0 bases from J, with 12 bases between. CDR3 in DNA: TGTGCCAGTAGTATTAAGGGGGTCTATAGCAATCAGCCCCAGCATTTT. This sequence encodes CASSIKGVYSNQPQHF.

This chain uses TRBV18 with TRBJ1-1; D is unresolved. Germline-derived CDR1 and CDR2 are KGHSH and LQKENI. Between the trimmed V and J ends, which lost 5 bases and 1 base, there was a span of 8 bases. The CDR3 totals 13 residues. The CDR3 reads CASSEGRNTEAFF. Here the CDR3 DNA reads TGTGCCAGCTCAGAGGGCCGGAACACTGAAGCTTTCTTT.

The chain is built from TRBV28 and TRBJ1-1; D gene uncertain. The CDR3 extends over 12 amino acids. Germline-derived CDR1 and CDR2 are MDHEN and SYDVKM. V was trimmed by 4 bases and J by 8 bases, leaving 11 bases between them. DNA for the CDR3: TGTGCCAGCAGTTCCCCCCCCCAGGAAGCTTTCTTT. Translation gives CASSSPPQEAFF. The whole variable domain, remainder taken from reference TRBV28 and TRBJ1-1, is DVKVTQSSRYLVKRTGEKVFLECVQDMDHENMFWYRQDPGLGLRLIYFSYDVKMKEKGDIPEGYSVSREKKERFSLILESASTNQTSMYLCASSSPPQEAFFGQGTRLTVV.

V and J are TRBV28 and TRBJ2-7; 9 bases are a match to TRBD2. J was trimmed by 6 bases and V by 7 bases; bases with no gene match: 22. The CDR3 contains 18 residues. The germline CDR1 and CDR2 sequences are MDHEN and SYDVKM. The CDR3 spells CASTPRGSGSIRLGEQYF. The CDR3 DNA is TGTGCCAGCACTCCACGGGGTAGCGGGAGTATCAGGCTCGGCGAGCAGTACTTC.

This chain links TRBV6-5 with TRBJ2-7; 8 nucleotides agree with TRBD1. CDR1 is MNHEY and CDR2 is SVGAGI in the germline V gene. J was trimmed by 2 bases and V by 0 bases; bases with no gene match: 3. The CDR3 length is 15 residues. For the CDR3, the DNA is TGTGCCAGCAGTTACTCCCGGACAGGGACCTACGAGCAGTACTTC. Translation gives CASSYSRTGTYEQYF.

The V and J genes are TRBV30 and TRBJ2-3, with TRBD2 matching over 9 bases. The CDR3 totals 14 residues. With 4 bases clipped from V and 4 bases from J, the junction kept 6 bases outside the gene matches. CDR1 is GTSNPN, CDR2 SVGIG, per germline (reference sequence). CDR3 sequence reads: CAWMSGRNSDTQYF. Written as DNA, the CDR3 is TGTGCCTGGATGAGCGGGAGGAACTCAGATACGCAGTATTTT.

The gene calls are TRBV4-1 and TRBJ2-5; TRBD2 is a possible D gene (5 bases). V lost 2 bases, J lost 2 bases, and 12 bases lay in between. Germline CDR1 reads MGHRA; CDR2 reads YSYEKL. CDR3 length: 15 amino acids. The CDR3 loop is CASSQFWLAQETQYF. Written as DNA, the CDR3 is TGCGCCAGCAGCCAATTTTGGCTAGCTCAAGAGACCCAGTACTTC.

This clone has a single count. The chain couples TRBV2 to TRBJ2-7, with TRBD1 matching over 7 bases. The trim removed 7 bases at V and 0 bases at J, leaving 9 bases unmatched. Germline V gene lookup returns CDR1 SNHLY and CDR2 FYNNEI. The CDR3 length is 15 residues. The CDR3 is CASNTGTALSYEQYF. CDR3 coding DNA: TGTGCCAGCAACACCGGGACAGCGCTCTCCTACGAGCAGTACTTC.

A single count supports this clone. The chain carries TRBV20-1 and TRBJ2-7; D not certain. The germline CDR1 and CDR2 sequences are DFQATT and SNEGSKA (reference sequence). V lost 6 bases, J lost 0 bases, and 6 bases lay in between. The CDR3 extends over 11 amino acids. CDR3 nucleotides: TGCAGTGCCCCCAGCTCCTACGAGCAGTACTTC. This sequence encodes CSAPSSYEQYF.